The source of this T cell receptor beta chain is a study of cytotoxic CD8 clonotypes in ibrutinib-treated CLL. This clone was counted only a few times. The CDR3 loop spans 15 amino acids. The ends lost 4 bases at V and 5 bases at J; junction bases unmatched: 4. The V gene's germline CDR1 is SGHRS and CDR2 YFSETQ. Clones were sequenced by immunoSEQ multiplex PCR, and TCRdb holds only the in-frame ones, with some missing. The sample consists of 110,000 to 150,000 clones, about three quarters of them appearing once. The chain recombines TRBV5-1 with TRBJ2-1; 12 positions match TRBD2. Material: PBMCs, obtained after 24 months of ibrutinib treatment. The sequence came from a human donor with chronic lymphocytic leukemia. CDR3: CASSALAGGNNEQFF. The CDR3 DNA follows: TGCGCCAGCAGCGCCCTAGCGGGAGGGAACAATGAGCAGTTCTTC.